The next 21 T cell receptor beta chains were all read from a single sample in a study of beta chain features in type 1 diabetes. The authors reverse transcribed all of the isolated RNA, so sequencing captured expressed TCRB transcripts. Only in-frame clones appear in the TCRdb table, and some are missing; sequencing was by immunoSEQ multiplex PCR. Of some 150,000 clones listed, about a tenth are singletons. The sequencing sample was made of central memory CD4+ T cells from blood. Receptors originate from a man between 18 and 35 years old in good health.

This clone was counted only a few times. The CDR3 sequence: CASSYGQGSTYEQYF. DNA for the CDR3: TGTGCCAGCAGTTACGGACAGGGATCCACCTACGAGCAGTACTTC. The chain joins TRBV6-5 to TRBJ2-7; 8 bases agree with TRBD1. Germline-derived CDR1 and CDR2 are MNHEY and SVGAGI. The V segment lost 2 bases and the J segment 2 bases; nucleotides outside the gene matches: 5. The CDR3 runs 15 residues.

This clone turned up a few times. This chain joins TRBV18 and TRBJ1-1, with D tentatively TRBD1 (5 bases). Trimming removed 2 bases at V and 3 bases at J, with 10 bases between. This CDR3 comprises 14 residues. CDR1 and CDR2 from the germline V gene are KGHSH and LQKENI. In nucleotides, the CDR3 is TGTGCCAGCTCACCAACGGGGGGGGACACTGAAGCTTTCTTT. This gives the protein CASSPTGGDTEAFF.

The table lists this clone with a few counts. The genes are TRBV5-1 and TRBJ2-2, with TRBD2 as a possible D gene (6 bases). Trimming removed 6 bases from V and 0 bases from J, with 18 bases in between. CDR3 size: 17 residues. Germline CDR1 reads SGHRS; CDR2 reads YFSETQ. The CDR3 bases are TGCGCCAGCACCCGGACGGAGGGGCGGTCGAACACCGGGGAGCTGTTTTTT. This sequence encodes CASTRTEGRSNTGELFF.

This clone was counted many times. V and J are TRBV5-1 and TRBJ2-1, with 11 bases identical to TRBD2. Germline assignment: CDR1 SGHRS and CDR2 YFSETQ. V shed 1 base and J 6 bases; nucleotides not matched to a gene: 3. The CDR3 runs to 15 residues. Here the CDR3 DNA reads TGCGCCAGCAGCTTGCTAGCGGGGGGAGCCAATGAGCAGTTCTTC. Protein sequence: CASSLLAGGANEQFF.

In this sample, this clone turned up once. The chain joins TRBV6-6 to TRBJ2-5, with 10 bases lining up with TRBD1. After removal of 6 bases from V and 2 bases from J, the junction contained 0 bases not matched to a gene. CDR1 is MNHNY and CDR2 is SVGAGI in the germline V gene (reference sequence). The CDR3 is 13 residues long. This chain's CDR3 is CASRDRGQETQYF. CDR3 nucleotides: TGTGCCAGCAGGGACAGGGGGCAAGAGACCCAGTACTTC.

The rearrangement links TRBV11-2 to TRBJ2-7, with 10 nucleotides matching TRBD2. With V trimmed by 5 bases and J by 2 bases, 3 bases remained unmatched. The CDR3 contains 14 residues. CDR1 and CDR2 (germline): SGHAT, FQNNGV. CDR3 residues: CASSQAGGPYEQYF. DNA of the CDR3: TGTGCCAGCAGCCAAGCGGGGGGGCCCTACGAGCAGTACTTC.

This clone was recorded a few times. In DNA, the CDR3 is TGTGCCTGGCATATGAGGGCAAAAGATACGCAGTATTTT. As protein: CAWHMRAKDTQYF. The rearrangement links TRBV30 to TRBJ2-3; TRBD2 is a possible D gene (5 bases). V was clipped by 5 bases and J by 5 bases, with 14 bases between them. This CDR3 region has 13 residues. Per the germline V gene, CDR1 is GTSNPN and CDR2 is SVGIG (reference sequence).

This clone was seen a handful of times. The rearrangement joins TRBV10-3 to TRBJ1-6; possibly TRBD1 for D (6 bases). Germline V gene sequence: CDR1 ENHRY, CDR2 SYGVKD. CDR3 length: 15 residues. V was pared by 2 bases and J by 6 bases, with 11 bases between. The DNA for the CDR3 is TGTGCCATCAGTGAGAAGGACAGAGCTAATTCACCCCTCCACTTT. It specifies CAISEKDRANSPLHF.

This clone has a count of ten or more. The rearrangement joins TRBV9 to TRBJ2-3, with a tentative D call TRBD2 (7 bases). The CDR3 sequence is 15 residues long. V was trimmed by 4 bases and J by 3 bases, leaving 15 bases between them. Germline V gene lookup returns CDR1 SGDLS and CDR2 YYNGEE. The chain's CDR3 is CASSLGGAWTDTQYF. Here the CDR3 DNA reads TGTGCCAGCAGCCTTGGGGGGGCTTGGACAGATACGCAGTATTTT.

The chain links TRBV6-1 to TRBJ2-7; the D is unclear. The CDR3 consists of 12 residues. Trimming pared 8 bases from V and 2 bases from J, leaving 10 bases between. Per the germline V gene, CDR1 is MNHNS and CDR2 is SASEGT. The CDR3 reads CASHLLAYEQYF. The CDR3 DNA sequence: TGTGCCAGCCACCTCCTAGCCTACGAGCAGTACTTC.

This clone occurred a few times. J is TRBJ2-3 and V is TRBV9, with 7 nucleotides matching TRBD1. The CDR3 spans 14 residues. The germline CDR1 and CDR2 sequences are SGDLS and YYNGEE. V lost 0 bases and J lost 3; bases outside the gene matches: 1. The CDR3 region is CASSVGQGTDTQYF. The CDR3 nucleotides are TGTGCCAGCAGCGTAGGACAGGGTACAGATACGCAGTATTTT.

This clone came up a few times. This same CDR3 is encoded by further DNA sequences in the sample. J is TRBJ2-7 and V is TRBV6-5; 7 nucleotides agree with TRBD1. J lost 3 bases, V lost 6 bases, and 2 bases had no gene match. The CDR3 is 12 amino acids. Germline loops: CDR1 MNHEY, CDR2 SVGAGI. The CDR3 here is CASRDRVYEQYF. In DNA, the CDR3 is TGTGCCAGCAGAGACAGGGTCTACGAGCAGTACTTC.

This clone has at least ten counts. The rearrangement joins TRBV18 to TRBJ1-1; unclear D gene. With 2 bases removed from V and 3 bases from J, the gap between germline ends came to 7 bases. Germline lookup yields CDR1 KGHSH and CDR2 LQKENI. This CDR3 is 13 amino acids long. The CDR3 DNA follows: TGTGCCAGCTCACCAGACGGGGACACTGAAGCTTTCTTT. Amino acid sequence: CASSPDGDTEAFF. Full variable domain (rest looked up from reference TRBV18 and TRBJ1-1): NAGVMQNPRHLVRRRGQEARLRCSPMKGHSHVYWYRQLPEEGLKFMVYLQKENIIDESGMPKERFSAEFPKEGPSILRIQQVVRGDSAAYFCASSPDGDTEAFFGQGTRLTVV.

This clone was recorded at least ten times. The chain couples TRBV4-1 to TRBJ2-1; no clear D. Germline assignment: CDR1 MGHRA and CDR2 YSYEKL. V was cut by 4 bases and J by 2 bases, with 3 bases left in between. The CDR3 totals 12 residues. The CDR3 loop reads CASSLAYNEQFF. The CDR3 coding sequence is TGCGCCAGCAGCCTAGCCTACAATGAGCAGTTCTTC.

The genes are TRBV9 and TRBJ2-7; D perhaps matches TRBD2 (6 bases). Germline values: CDR1 SGDLS, CDR2 YYNGEE. This CDR3 contains 14 residues. Trimming stripped 0 bases from V and 2 bases from J, with 9 bases between. In DNA, the CDR3 is TGTGCCAGCAGCGTAGCGGGGGAGACCTACGAGCAGTACTTC. Translating it yields CASSVAGETYEQYF.

Only a few counts were recorded for this clone. The chain links TRBV15 to TRBJ2-3, with 7 bases aligning to TRBD2. In germline, CDR1 is LNHNV, CDR2 YYDKDF (reference sequence). Trimming took 1 base from V and 3 from J; bases not matched to a gene: 4. There are 15 residues in the CDR3. The chain's CDR3 is CATSRVRAGTDTQYF. The CDR3 DNA reads TGTGCCACCAGCAGAGTTCGAGCGGGAACAGATACGCAGTATTTT.

This clone was seen a few times. The chain recombines TRBV30 with TRBJ1-5; tentatively, D is TRBD1 (5 bases). The germline V and J ends were trimmed by 4 bases and 4 bases, with 11 bases remaining between them. The CDR3 is made up of 13 amino acids. Germline CDR1 and CDR2: GTSNPN and SVGIG (reference sequence). The CDR3 nucleotides read TGTGCCTGGACGATGGGGGGTAATCAGCCCCAGCATTTT. Its translation is CAWTMGGNQPQHF. Using reference TRBV30 and TRBJ1-5 for the parts outside the CDR3, the full variable domain is SQTIHQWPATLVQPVGSPLSLECTVEGTSNPNLYWYRQAAGRGLQLLFYSVGIGQISSEVPQNLSASRPQDRQFILSSKKLLLSDSGFYLCAWTMGGNQPQHFGDGTRLSIL.

This clone has just a few counts. The chain couples TRBV4-3 to TRBJ1-3, with 8 bases matching TRBD1. The J segment lost 4 bases and the V segment lost 3 bases, leaving 5 bases of the junction unmatched. The CDR3 is made up of 15 amino acids. Per the germline V gene, CDR1 is LGHNA and CDR2 is YSLEER. CDR3 bases: TGCGCCAGCAGCCAGCAGGGGGCTGGAGGAAACACCATATATTTT. Residues: CASSQQGAGGNTIYF.

The chain has TRBV15 and TRBJ1-5, with 9 bases that match TRBD1. V lost 1 base to trimming and J lost 5 bases; unmatched junction nucleotides: 9. The CDR3 totals 17 residues. The germline V gene encodes CDR1 LNHNV and CDR2 YYDKDF (reference sequence). CDR3 loop: CATSRGIRDREDQPQHF. CDR3 in DNA: TGTGCCACCAGCAGAGGAATCCGGGACAGGGAAGATCAGCCCCAGCATTTT.

On this clone itself: Distinct nucleotide sequences in the sample also encode this CDR3. V gene TRBV5-1 combines with J gene TRBJ2-5; 13 positions match TRBD2. Germline V gene sequence: CDR1 SGHRS, CDR2 YFSETQ. The V gene end was trimmed by 1 base and the J gene end by 5 bases; junction bases not matched to a gene: 5. This CDR3 contains 16 residues. CDR3 nucleotides: TGCGCCAGCAGCTTGCGGACTAGCGGGGGCGGTGAGACCCAGTACTTC. This gives the protein CASSLRTSGGGETQYF.

A few counts support this clone. This chain connects TRBV5-1 to TRBJ2-7, with 9 bases identical to TRBD1. The germline V gene has CDR1 SGHRS and CDR2 YFSETQ. The CDR3 spans 15 residues. Germline trimming cut 3 bases from V and 2 bases from J; bases unmatched to any gene: 6. CDR3 coding DNA: TGCGCCAGCAGCTCGACTACAGGGGGCCCCTACGAGCAGTACTTC. It is translated as CASSSTTGGPYEQYF.